Below, one TCR beta chain is given with its context. Its specificity is not known. This sample is part of a study of monozygotic twins with inflammatory bowel disease. Overall study results and limits: Discordant twins showed the same repertoire similarity as concordant twins, possibly from limited power. IBD patients, compared with healthy twins, shared fewer clonotypes with others (especially with disease activity). A reduction in TCRbeta diversity (inverse Simpson) was seen in IBD patients relative to healthy co-twins.

The germline V gene encodes CDR1 ENHRY and CDR2 SYGVKD. CDR3 length: 14 amino acids. TCRdb re-called the 5' RACE reads, yielding one record per CDR3 amino acid sequence without DNA. The sample includes 80,000 or so distinct CDR3 sequences. The TCR was taken from a human donor with ulcerative colitis or Crohn's disease, or a healthy co-twin of an affected twin (not recorded which). The specimen was blood. This chain connects TRBV10-3 to TRBJ1-2. The CDR3 spells CAISEPTGNYGYTF.